The 28 T cell receptor beta chains given below trace back to one sample, sequenced in a study of Ad26.COV2.S vaccination and SARS-CoV-2 variants. Treatment specified: some 19 received Ad26.COV2.S at low or high dose, single or two shots; 5 received placebo; per-sample allocation not given. All samples were drawn on day 63, counting from the first vaccine or placebo injection. TCRdb's copy holds only in-frame clones and misses some; the assay was immunoSEQ multiplex PCR. Altogether around 340,000 clones are present, about 89% being singletons, with the ten largest covering around 5.3%. The source material was peripheral blood, sampled in a trial of Ad26.COV2.S vaccine versus placebo. These receptors were taken from a person between 18 and 65 years old who received the Ad26.COV2.S COVID-19 vaccine or a placebo.

The chain employs TRBV7-3 and TRBJ2-2; D gene unclear. This CDR3 is built from 13 residues. The germline CDR1 and CDR2 sequences are SGHTA and FQGTGA. V was trimmed by 2 bases and J by 7 bases, leaving 8 bases between them. The CDR3: CASSLVPSGELFF. CDR3 sequence (DNA): TGTGCCAGCAGCTTAGTCCCAAGCGGGGAGCTGTTTTTT. The full variable domain, in which reference TRBV7-3 and TRBJ2-2 provide the parts outside the CDR3, is GAGVSQTPSNKVTEKGKYVELRCDPISGHTALYWYRQSLGQGPEFLIYFQGTGAADDSGLPNDRFFAVRPEGSVSTLKIQRTERGDSAVYLCASSLVPSGELFFGEGSRLTVL.

The rearrangement joins TRBV28 to TRBJ2-1; 8 bases agree with TRBD2. Trimming removed 8 bases from V and 2 bases from J; junction bases left unmatched: 11. The germline CDR1 and CDR2 sequences are MDHEN and SYDVKM. The CDR3 sequence is 16 residues long. The CDR3 coding sequence is TGTGCCAGCCAAACGTCGGCGGGGGGACCCTACAATGAGCAGTTCTTC. Translated: CASQTSAGGPYNEQFF.

The V gene is TRBV6-1, the J gene TRBJ2-2; TRBD2 matches 11 bases. Germline CDR1 and CDR2: MNHNS and SASEGT. Trimming removed 2 bases from V and 5 bases from J; junction bases left unmatched: 4. The CDR3 is 16 amino acids. The CDR3 sequence is CASSETSGRWTGELFF. CDR3 sequence (DNA): TGTGCCAGCAGTGAAACTAGCGGGAGATGGACCGGGGAGCTGTTTTTT.

This clone was seen only a few times. The J gene is TRBJ1-2, the V gene TRBV7-8; D might be TRBD1 (5 bases). V lost 4 bases to trimming and J lost 8 bases, with 14 bases between them. There are 13 residues in the CDR3. Germline CDR1 SGHVS, CDR2 FQNEAQ. The CDR3: CASSSTGLRGYTF. CDR3 sequence (DNA): TGTGCCAGCAGCTCAACAGGCTTAAGAGGCTACACCTTC.

J is TRBJ2-5 and V is TRBV6-5; tentative D call: TRBD1 (6 bases). V was shortened by 6 bases and J by 7 bases, with 15 bases between the two germline ends. The CDR3 sequence is 13 residues long. Looked up from germline, CDR1 is MNHEY and CDR2 is SVGAGI. DNA for the CDR3: TGTGCCAGCAGCGCAGGGATCAGGGGGACCCAGTACTTC. As protein: CASSAGIRGTQYF.

This clone showed up just once. J is TRBJ2-7 and V is TRBV27; tentatively, D is TRBD2 (6 bases). This CDR3 contains 15 residues. The V end lost 0 bases, the J end lost 6 bases, and 15 bases lay between the germline ends. Per germline, CDR1 MNHEY and CDR2 SMNVEV (reference sequence). CDR3 protein: CASSLSGGRSTEQYF. The CDR3 region has the DNA TGTGCCAGCAGTTTATCAGGTGGGAGGTCCACCGAGCAGTACTTC.

The rearrangement joins TRBV7-9 to TRBJ2-2; D uncertain. CDR1 is SEHNR and CDR2 is FQNEAQ in the germline V gene (reference sequence). Trimming left V 1 base short and J 4 bases short, with 10 bases between. CDR3 length: 15 residues. The CDR3 sequence is CASSLELVSTGELFF. CDR3 nucleotide sequence: TGTGCCAGCAGCTTAGAGTTGGTGTCCACCGGGGAGCTGTTTTTT.

This chain joins TRBV3-1 (or the pseudogene TRBV3-2) and TRBJ2-7; 9 bases line up with TRBD2. V dropped 1 base and J dropped 1; count of bases not matched to a gene: 8. CDR3 length: 17 residues. CDR1 and CDR2 (germline): LGHDT, YNNKEL (reference sequence). The chain's CDR3 is CASSQGGWLAGSYEQYF. The CDR3 coding sequence is TGTGCCAGCAGCCAAGGAGGTTGGCTAGCGGGGTCCTACGAGCAGTACTTC.

This chain joins TRBV7-9 and TRBJ1-2; 9 positions agree with TRBD1. The CDR3 runs 16 residues. Germline CDR1 reads SEHNR; CDR2 reads FQNEAQ (reference sequence). The V gene end was trimmed by 5 bases and the J gene end by 0 bases; junction bases not matched to a gene: 7. The CDR3 sequence is CASSPSGTGPNYGYTF. DNA of the CDR3: TGTGCCAGCAGCCCGAGTGGGACAGGGCCTAACTATGGCTACACCTTC.

The chain joins TRBV14 to TRBJ1-2; unclear D gene. The CDR3 is 15 residues long. Trimming removed 6 bases at V and 4 bases at J, with 18 bases between. Germline CDR1 and CDR2: SGHDN and FVKESK. Here the CDR3 reads CASSPPLNSGYGYTF. As DNA, the CDR3 is TGTGCCAGCAGTCCCCCTCTAAATAGCGGCTATGGCTACACCTTC.

CDR3 sequence: CATQRGGTAETQYF. The CDR3 bases are TGTGCCACCCAACGCGGGGGAACGGCAGAGACCCAGTACTTC. The V gene is TRBV24-1, the J gene TRBJ2-5; TRBD2 aligns across 7 bases. Germline loops: CDR1 KGHDR, CDR2 SFDVKD. The V segment lost 9 bases and the J segment 4 bases; nucleotides outside the gene matches: 10. This CDR3 region has 14 residues.

The gene calls are TRBV4-3 and TRBJ1-1, with no clear D. The germline gives CDR1 LGHNA, CDR2 YSLEER. Between the trimmed V and J ends, which lost 0 bases and 1 base, there was a span of 3 bases. The CDR3 loop spans 13 amino acids. The CDR3 region has the DNA TGCGCCAGCAGCCAAGAATGGAACACTGAAGCTTTCTTT. Its protein is CASSQEWNTEAFF.

The CDR3: CASGLGSPRTVNGYTF. The CDR3 DNA sequence: TGTGCTAGTGGTTTGGGGTCCCCCAGGACAGTGAATGGCTACACCTTC. The chain uses TRBV12-5 and TRBJ1-2; D might be TRBD1 (6 bases). Trimming left V 1 base short and J 6 bases short, with 18 bases between. CDR1 is LGHNT and CDR2 is FRNRAP in the germline V gene. The CDR3 is made up of 16 amino acids. The full variable domain, rest sourced from reference TRBV12-5 and TRBJ1-2, is DARVTQTPRHKVTEMGQEVTMRCQPILGHNTVFWYRQTMMQGLELLAYFRNRAPLDDSGMPKDRFSAEMPDATLATLKIQPSEPRDSAVYFCASGLGSPRTVNGYTFGSGTRLTVV.

This clone was observed once. The chain uses TRBV5-1 and TRBJ2-7; 7 positions match TRBD1. This CDR3 contains 14 residues. Trimming took 0 bases from V and 3 from J; bases not matched to a gene: 3. Germline loops: CDR1 SGHRS, CDR2 YFSETQ. The CDR3 DNA is TGCGCCAGCAGCTTGGAGGGACAGTTCTACGAGCAGTACTTC. Encoded protein: CASSLEGQFYEQYF. The entire variable domain, with the rest obtained from reference TRBV5-1 and TRBJ2-7, is as follows: KAGVTQTPRYLIKTRGQQVTLSCSPISGHRSVSWYQQTPGQGLQFLFEYFSETQRNKGNFPGRFSGRQFSNSRSEMNVSTLELGDSALYLCASSLEGQFYEQYFGPGTRLTVT.

The chain has TRBV24-1 and TRBJ2-2; TRBD2 might be the D (5 bases). Per the germline V gene, CDR1 is KGHDR and CDR2 is SFDVKD. This CDR3 is 16 amino acids long. V lost 4 bases, J lost 4 bases, and 15 bases lay in between. The CDR3 region is CATSDPRAGGTGELFF. CDR3 nucleotides: TGTGCCACCAGTGACCCTCGGGCAGGAGGCACCGGGGAGCTGTTTTTT.

The V gene is TRBV7-2, the J gene TRBJ1-3; D call uncertain. The CDR3 length is 15 residues. V was pared by 1 base and J by 1 base, with 8 bases between. Germline V CDR1 and CDR2: SGHTA, FQGNSA. CDR3 protein: CASSLVRVSGNTIYF. CDR3 in DNA: TGTGCCAGCAGCTTAGTTAGGGTATCTGGAAACACCATATATTTT.

This rearrangement joins TRBV10-3 to TRBJ2-3; either TRBD1 or TRBD2 may supply D (5 bases each). The CDR3 contains 14 residues. Trimming took 4 bases from V and 2 from J, leaving 10 bases between them. Looked up from germline, CDR1 is ENHRY and CDR2 is SYGVKD. CDR3 DNA: TGTGCCATCAGTGTGGGGACCACCACAGATACGCAGTATTTT. Amino acids: CAISVGTTTDTQYF.

J is TRBJ2-5 and V is TRBV5-1; 7 bases are shared with TRBD2. V was clipped by 7 bases and J by 5 bases; unmatched bases: 14. There are 15 residues in the CDR3. CDR1 SGHRS and CDR2 YFSETQ come from the germline V gene. CDR3 bases: TGCGCCAGCGGCCTATTCGCCGGGAGGAGGGAGACCCAGTACTTC. This codes for CASGLFAGRRETQYF.

CDR3 region: CASSEYGGNGYTF. CDR3 nucleotide sequence: TGTGCCAGCAGTGAATATGGGGGTAACGGCTACACCTTC. The chain uses TRBV25-1 and TRBJ1-2; D perhaps matches TRBD1 (5 bases). The V end was cut by 0 bases, the J end by 8 bases, with 10 bases between. CDR3 length: 13 residues. Germline loops: CDR1 MGHDK, CDR2 SYGVNS.

The chain recombines TRBV12-5 with TRBJ2-5, with 10 bases aligning to TRBD2. Looked up from germline, CDR1 is LGHNT and CDR2 is FRNRAP. Trimming removed 5 bases from V and 4 bases from J; junction bases left unmatched: 7. The CDR3 length is 15 residues. Here the CDR3 reads CASGPGLAIPETQYF. DNA for the CDR3: TGTGCTAGTGGTCCGGGACTAGCGATCCCAGAGACCCAGTACTTC.

This rearrangement joins TRBV9 to TRBJ1-5; TRBD1 agrees at 7 bases. The trim removed 0 bases at V and 5 bases at J, leaving 5 bases unmatched. Per germline, CDR1 SGDLS and CDR2 YYNGEE. The CDR3 sequence is 15 residues long. The CDR3 DNA reads TGTGCCAGCAGCGTAGAGGGAACAGGGGATCAGCCCCAGCATTTT. Protein sequence: CASSVEGTGDQPQHF.

CDR3 nucleotide sequence: TGTGCCAGTAGTACGGGGACAGGGGGCTCCTACGAGCAGTACTTC. Translating gives CASSTGTGGSYEQYF. The V and J genes are TRBV19 and TRBJ2-7, with 11 bases fitting TRBD1. The ends lost 4 bases at V and 0 bases at J; junction bases unmatched: 2. The CDR3 consists of 15 residues. Germline lookup yields CDR1 LNHDA and CDR2 SQIVND (reference sequence). Combining the CDR3 with reference TRBV19 and TRBJ2-7 gives the whole variable domain DGGITQSPKYLFRKEGQNVTLSCEQNLNHDAMYWYRQDPGQGLRLIYYSQIVNDFQKGDIAEGYSVSREKKESFPLTVTSAQKNPTAFYLCASSTGTGGSYEQYFGPGTRLTVT.

The table lists this clone with a count of one. V is TRBV5-1 and J is TRBJ2-7; D possibly corresponds to TRBD1 (6 bases). This CDR3 contains 13 residues. Trimming took off 2 bases at V and 6 bases at J, with 12 bases between the two ends. The germline V gene has CDR1 SGHRS and CDR2 YFSETQ. DNA of the CDR3: TGCGCCAGCAGCTTAAGTCCAGGGGTCGAGCAGTACTTC. Protein: CASSLSPGVEQYF.

This sequence joins TRBV2 and TRBJ2-7, with D perhaps matching TRBD2 (7 bases). Germline values: CDR1 SNHLY, CDR2 FYNNEI. The CDR3 has 13 amino acids. Trimming shortened V by 7 bases and J by 0 bases, and 10 bases separated the two germline ends. Here the CDR3 reads CASKGGASYEQYF. In nucleotides, the CDR3 is TGTGCCAGCAAGGGGGGGGCCTCCTACGAGCAGTACTTC.

V and J are TRBV6-2 or TRBV6-3 and TRBJ2-1; TRBD2 is a possible D gene (5 bases). CDR3 size: 16 residues. Per germline, CDR1 MNHEY and CDR2 SVGEGT. V gave up 0 bases and J gave up 9 bases, with 18 bases separating them. CDR3 in amino acids: CASSYSYQTKRGEQFF. For the CDR3, the DNA is TGTGCCAGCAGTTACTCTTACCAGACTAAGCGAGGTGAGCAGTTCTTC.

V usage is TRBV9 and J usage is TRBJ2-3, with no clear D. CDR3 size: 15 residues. The germline V gene has CDR1 SGDLS and CDR2 YYNGEE. V lost 4 bases to trimming and J lost 1 base, with 13 bases between them. Here the CDR3 DNA reads TGTGCCAGCAGCCCAGACCACACCCGCACAGATACGCAGTATTTT. Residues: CASSPDHTRTDTQYF.

The chain employs TRBV27 and TRBJ1-1, with 9 bases fitting TRBD1. This CDR3 is built from 15 residues. After removal of 5 bases from V and 1 base from J, the junction contained 5 bases not matched to a gene. CDR1 is MNHEY and CDR2 is SMNVEV in the germline V gene (reference sequence). DNA of the CDR3: TGTGCCAGCAGTCCCGGGACAGGGTGGAACACTGAAGCTTTCTTT. This encodes CASSPGTGWNTEAFF.

The V and J genes are TRBV24-1 and TRBJ2-3, with no clear D. V was trimmed by 3 bases and J by 0 bases, leaving 15 bases between them. There are 17 residues in the CDR3. Germline values: CDR1 KGHDR, CDR2 SFDVKD. CDR3 in amino acids: CATSDNAERPSTDTQYF. The CDR3, as DNA: TGTGCCACCAGTGATAACGCCGAACGGCCTAGCACAGATACGCAGTATTTT.